The 27 T cell receptor beta chains given below trace back to one sample, sequenced in a study of prognosis after radiotherapy for stage I lung cancer. The study amplified the TCR beta CDR3 region from genomic DNA. This amplification was carried out by two rounds of multiplex PCR. Primers specific to each TRBV and TRBJ gene drove first-round PCR. TCRdb used MiXCR to reprocess the multiplex PCR reads, holding one entry per CDR3 protein. Of about 14,000 distinct CDR3 sequences listed, around 54% are singletons. Sequencing was performed on PBMCs, taken before or after stereotactic body radiation therapy (not recorded which). The receptors originated from a donor over 45 with non-small cell lung cancer.

This clonotype qualifies as medium-sized. The chain has TRBV11-3 and TRBJ1-1, with no clear D. Germline lookup yields CDR1 SGHNT and CDR2 YENEEA. This CDR3 region has 15 residues. Trimming pared 1 base from V and 0 bases from J, leaving 9 bases between. CDR3 in amino acids: CASSLGVPLNTEAFF. In nucleotides, the CDR3 is TGTGCCAGCAGCTTAGGGGTGCCTTTGAACACTGAAGCTTTCTTT.

The rearrangement joins TRBV3-1 to TRBJ1-2; 7 nucleotides line up with TRBD1. The length of the CDR3 is 15 residues. The ends lost 0 bases at V and 8 bases at J; junction bases unmatched: 9. Germline CDR1 and CDR2: LGHDT and YNNKEL (reference sequence). In nucleotides, the CDR3 is TGTGCCAGCAGCCAAGACGGACAGGCCCCTGGAGGCTACACCTTC. The encoded protein is CASSQDGQAPGGYTF.

By its share, this clonotype is medium-sized. The chain joins TRBV11-3 to TRBJ2-3, with 10 bases aligning to TRBD2. Germline assignment: CDR1 SGHNT and CDR2 YENEEA. CDR3 length: 14 amino acids. With 1 base clipped from V and 5 bases from J, the junction kept 0 bases outside the gene matches. Here the CDR3 reads CASSLASGRDTQYF. The DNA of the CDR3 is TGTGCCAGCAGCTTAGCTAGCGGGAGAGATACGCAGTATTTT. Together with reference TRBV11-3 and TRBJ2-3, the CDR3 gives the full variable domain: EAGVVQSPRYKIIEKKQPVAFWCNPISGHNTLYWYLQNLGQGPELLIRYENEEAVDDSQLPKDRFSAERLKGVDSTLKIQPAELGDSAVYLCASSLASGRDTQYFGPGTRLTVL.

In this sample, this clonotype turned up once. The rearrangement joins TRBV10-3 to TRBJ1-5; D is possibly TRBD1 (6 bases). Germline lookup yields CDR1 ENHRY and CDR2 SYGVKD. The CDR3 runs to 15 residues. Trimming removed 4 bases from V and 3 bases from J, with 13 bases in between. In DNA, the CDR3 is TGTGCCATCAGTGGGGAACAGGGTGTCAATCAGCCCCAGCATTTT. Its protein is CAISGEQGVNQPQHF.

This clonotype has just one count. The chain couples TRBV6-2 or TRBV6-3 to TRBJ1-2; D not certain. The CDR3 sequence is 15 residues long. Trimming removed 5 bases from V and 2 bases from J, with 15 bases in between. Germline CDR1 MNHEY, CDR2 SVGEGT. CDR3: CASSENTAWNYGYTF. In nucleotides, the CDR3 is TGTGCCAGCAGTGAAAACACAGCGTGGAACTATGGCTACACCTTC.

Points on this clonotype: The junction departs from germline at one end; a sequencing error may be responsible. The rearrangement uses TRBV20-1 and TRBJ1-2; no definite D call. In germline, CDR1 is DFQATT, CDR2 SNEGSKA (reference sequence). The CDR3 has 14 residues. CDR3 coding DNA: TGCAGTGCTAGTGAGAGGGTGCACCACTATGGATACACCTTC. Encoded protein: CSASERVHHYGYTF.

CDR3 loop: CASRIPNSPLDTQYF. The CDR3 nucleotides are TGTGCCAGCCGCATACCTAACAGCCCCTTGGATACGCAGTATTTT. V is TRBV27 and J is TRBJ2-3, with no clear D. Germline loops: CDR1 MNHEY, CDR2 SMNVEV (reference sequence). The CDR3 totals 15 residues. Trimming took 8 bases from V and 6 from J, leaving 21 bases between them.

Details on this clonotype: At one end the junction does not follow the germline gene, possibly because of a read error. The chain has TRBV2 and TRBJ2-5; a possible D gene is TRBD2 (6 bases). CDR3 length: 13 amino acids. Germline-derived CDR1 and CDR2 are SNHLY and FYNNEI. The CDR3 sequence: CASRGTGEETKYF. In nucleotides, the CDR3 is TGTGCCAGCAGGGGGACGGGGGAAGAGACCAAGTACTTC.

The chain couples TRBV5-1 to TRBJ2-2, with unresolved D. The CDR3 runs to 15 residues. V was shortened by 4 bases and J by 7 bases, with 17 bases between the two germline ends. CDR1 is SGHRS and CDR2 is YFSETQ in the germline V gene. The CDR3 is CASSPTVGSGGELFF. The CDR3 coding sequence is TGCGCCAGCAGCCCGACCGTTGGCAGTGGCGGGGAGCTGTTTTTT.

To note about this clonotype: Given a far larger clone just one base away, this is likely a sequencing read error. The V and J genes are TRBV6-4 and TRBJ2-7; possible D gene TRBD1, 5 bases. The DNA end is more similar to TRBJ2-5, so the J call may be wrong. Germline CDR1 reads MRHNA; CDR2 reads SNTAGT. This CDR3 region has 13 residues. DNA for the CDR3: TGTGCCAGCAGACCTGACAGAAGGGGGACCCAGTACTTC. This encodes CASRPDRRGTQYF.

This clonotype is medium-sized in the sample. The rearrangement uses TRBV12-3 or TRBV12-4 and TRBJ2-7; D is possibly TRBD2 (6 bases). V shed 5 bases and J shed 5 bases, with 13 bases lying between them. The CDR3 loop spans 13 amino acids. The CDR3 protein is CASSPSGVNEQYF. CDR3 bases: TGTGCCAGCAGTCCCTCGGGGGTGAACGAGCAGTACTTC.

The V gene is TRBV4-1, the J gene TRBJ2-1; possibly TRBD1 for D (6 bases). The V and J ends lost 3 bases and 0 bases respectively, with 9 bases between them. CDR3 length: 15 residues. Per the germline V gene, CDR1 is MGHRA and CDR2 is YSYEKL. The chain's CDR3 is CASSQWDNSYNEQFF. The CDR3 bases are TGCGCCAGCAGCCAGTGGGACAACTCCTACAATGAGCAGTTCTTC.

The rearrangement joins TRBV20-1 to TRBJ2-1, with 11 bases fitting TRBD1. The CDR3 is 15 residues long. Per the germline V gene, CDR1 is DFQATT and CDR2 is SNEGSKA (reference sequence). Here the CDR3 reads CNENNGTGGINEQFF. CDR3 bases: TGCAATGAGAATAACGGGACAGGGGGGATCAATGAGCAGTTCTTC.

The chain combines TRBV5-1 with TRBJ2-6; no firm D call. Germline V lookup: CDR1 SGHRS, CDR2 YFSETQ. V was pared by 1 base and J by 0 bases, with 11 bases between. CDR3 size: 17 residues. The chain's CDR3 is CASSLLTLSSGANVLTF. CDR3 coding DNA: TGCGCCAGCAGCTTGCTAACTCTCAGCTCTGGGGCCAACGTCCTGACTTTC.

This clonotype was detected once. The chain links TRBV6-5 to TRBJ2-7; D possibly matches TRBD1 or TRBD2 (5 bases each). The CDR3 is 14 residues long. Germline CDR1 reads MNHEY; CDR2 reads SVGAGI. V dropped 1 base and J dropped 3 bases, with 10 bases sitting between them. Here the CDR3 reads CASSYFGTGYEQYF. The CDR3, as DNA: TGTGCCAGCAGTTACTTCGGGACGGGCTACGAGCAGTACTTC.

This chain joins TRBV6-2 or TRBV6-3 and TRBJ2-7, with 9 bases matching TRBD1. This CDR3 has 12 amino acids. Germline V gene sequence: CDR1 MNHEY, CDR2 SVGEGT. The trim removed 4 bases at V and 7 bases at J, leaving 2 bases unmatched. In nucleotides, the CDR3 is TGTGCCAGCAGTTCCGGGACAGGGGAGCAGTACTTC. Translated: CASSSGTGEQYF.

This clonotype was detected a few times. The chain's CDR3 is CASSRPGTPYRNEQFF. The CDR3 DNA is TGTGCCAGCTCGCGACCCGGGACTCCTTACCGGAATGAGCAGTTCTTC. The genes are TRBV28 and TRBJ2-1; weak D call: TRBD2 (6 bases). The CDR3 totals 16 residues. CDR1 MDHEN and CDR2 SYDVKM come from the germline V gene. The germline V and J ends were trimmed by 8 bases and 7 bases, with 24 bases remaining between them.

About this clonotype: This sequence is one base from a far larger clone and is likely a read error. The rearrangement joins TRBV27 to TRBJ2-1; perhaps TRBD1 as D (6 bases). Germline values: CDR1 MNHEY, CDR2 SMNVEV (reference sequence). V lost 8 bases, J lost 0 bases, and 23 bases lay in between. This CDR3 contains 18 residues. In nucleotides, the CDR3 is TGTGCCAGCGGAACACCCACGGGACACCGAATCTCCTACAATGAGCAGTTCTTC. This translates into CASGTPTGHRISYNEQFF.

A note on this clonotype: One base separates it from a far larger clone, so it is likely a read error. The chain employs TRBV7-9 and TRBJ2-6, with D perhaps matching TRBD2 (5 bases). The length of the CDR3 is 15 residues. The germline V and J ends were trimmed by 4 bases and 2 bases, with 9 bases remaining between them. Germline assignment: CDR1 SEHNR and CDR2 FQNEAQ (reference sequence). CDR3 in amino acids: CASSSSWTGANVLTF. CDR3 sequence (DNA): TGTGCCAGCAGCTCTAGCTGGACTGGGGCCAACGTCCTGACTTTC.

This chain joins TRBV7-6 and TRBJ2-4; D may correspond to TRBD1 or TRBD2 (6 bases each). Trimming shortened V by 1 base and J by 5 bases, and 15 bases separated the two germline ends. Germline V gives CDR1 SGHVS, CDR2 FNYEAQ. CDR3 length: 16 amino acids. The CDR3 region has the DNA TGTGCCAGCAGCTTAGAGGGGGGAGAGCGGGAAAACATTCAGTACTTC. Its protein is CASSLEGGERENIQYF.

The sample holds a few counts of this clonotype. A far larger clone is a single base away, which makes a read error likely. The chain combines TRBV19 with TRBJ2-5, with a weak D call TRBD2 (6 bases). The J call may be incorrect, as the DNA end agrees better with TRBJ2-7. CDR3 size: 15 residues. CDR1 is LNHDA, CDR2 SQIVND, per germline (reference sequence). CDR3 DNA: TGTGCCAGTAGCAGTGGCGTGACTAGTATATACGAGCAGTACTTC. This gives the protein CASSSGVTSIYEQYF.

By sample share, this clonotype is medium-sized (0.01 to 0.1%). In DNA, the CDR3 is TGCGCCAGCAGCTCCAGCGGGTTTTGGGGAGATACGCAGTATTTT. Protein: CASSSSGFWGDTQYF. V gene TRBV5-1 combines with J gene TRBJ2-3, with D possibly matching TRBD2 (6 bases). Deletions cut 3 bases from V and 5 bases from J, with 16 bases between. The length of the CDR3 is 15 residues. Germline V gives CDR1 SGHRS, CDR2 YFSETQ.

In its sample, this clonotype was seen many times. This sequence joins TRBV2 and TRBJ2-5, with D perhaps matching TRBD2 (5 bases). Per germline, CDR1 SNHLY and CDR2 FYNNEI. The CDR3 length is 14 residues. The germline V and J ends were trimmed by 6 bases and 5 bases, with 16 bases remaining between them. The CDR3 here is CASSGPGFRETQYF. CDR3 in DNA: TGTGCCAGCAGCGGGCCGGGATTTCGTGAGACCCAGTACTTC.

V usage is TRBV11-2 and J usage is TRBJ1-5; D is unresolved. Trimming pared 5 bases from V and 0 bases from J, leaving 11 bases between. Germline V gene sequence: CDR1 SGHAT, CDR2 FQNNGV. This CDR3 contains 15 residues. CDR3 sequence (DNA): TGTGCCAGCAGCCTCTTGGCAAGTAGCAATCAGCCCCAGCATTTT. Amino acids: CASSLLASSNQPQHF.

The V gene is TRBV6-2 or TRBV6-3, the J gene TRBJ2-2, with 9 positions matching TRBD1. Germline V gene lookup returns CDR1 MNHEY and CDR2 SVGEGT. CDR3 length: 15 residues. With V trimmed by 5 bases and J by 5 bases, 6 bases remained unmatched. CDR3 in DNA: TGTGCCAGCAGTGAAAACAGGGGGCGAACCGGGGAGCTGTTTTTT. It yields the protein CASSENRGRTGELFF.

This chain joins TRBV29-1 and TRBJ2-2; D gene uncertain. The CDR3 consists of 13 residues. The V gene's germline CDR1 is SQVTM and CDR2 ANQGSEA. V was shortened by 4 bases and J by 11 bases, with 17 bases between the two germline ends. CDR3 DNA sequence: TGCAGCGTTGCTGGCGTGAGTGGCGGTGAGCTGTTTTTT. Its translation is CSVAGVSGGELFF.

The rearrangement uses TRBV20-1 and TRBJ2-3; possibly TRBD1 for D (6 bases). The germline CDR1 and CDR2 sequences are DFQATT and SNEGSKA (reference sequence). This CDR3 has 14 amino acids. With 5 bases removed from V and 0 bases from J, the gap between germline ends came to 12 bases. CDR3 coding DNA: TGCAGTGCTGAAGAACAGGGAAGCACAGATACGCAGTATTTT. It yields the protein CSAEEQGSTDTQYF.